Listed below are T cell receptor beta chains from one sample, sequenced in a study of blood T cells in healthy people across ages. TCRdb redid the calling of the 5' RACE reads with MiXCR, one entry per CDR3 protein. The sample has hundreds of thousands of distinct CDR3 sequences; roughly 50% are singletons. The specimen was blood. These receptor sequences come from a woman aged 60-75 years in good health. Both conserved end residues are part of each CDR3.

>TRBJ2-3|TRBV3-1
CASSQDGGPRGTDTQYF
>TRBJ1-4|TRBV20-1
CSAFLGEKPFF
>TRBJ2-7|TRBV30
CAGGVYEQYF
>TRBJ2-1|TRBV5-1
CASSLTFSSYNEQFF
>TRBJ1-2|TRBV15
CATSRGTATGYTF
>TRBJ2-7|TRBV3-1
CASSHLLTNYEQYF
>TRBJ2-7|TRBV7-9
CASSFFGAYEQYF
>TRBJ1-6|TRBV12-3/TRBV12-4
CASTITAQGLNNSPLHF
>TRBJ2-1|TRBV4-2
CASSQEPTSGSDNEQFF
>TRBJ2-3|TRBV29-1
CSVAHTDTQYF
>TRBJ2-1|TRBV6-2/TRBV6-3
CASSYGRSYNEQFF
>TRBJ1-2|TRBV5-1
CASSLDFSRPVRGYTF
>TRBJ2-1|TRBV4-2
CASSPAGQGGYNEQFF
>TRBJ1-5|TRBV7-2
CASSLGRGANQPQHF
>TRBJ1-2|TRBV7-3
CASTPGSSNYGYTF
>TRBJ2-1|TRBV20-1
CSAREISGSTYNEQFF
>TRBJ2-1|TRBV12-3/TRBV12-4
CASIRTSGNEQFF
>TRBJ1-4|TRBV12-3/TRBV12-4
CASSSGPHNEKLFF
>TRBJ2-2|TRBV29-1
CSTVGYTGELFF
>TRBJ2-3|TRBV20-1
CSPPGQGRATQYF
>TRBJ2-3|TRBV3-1
CASSHGAADTQYF
>TRBJ2-1|TRBV18
CASSPGLAGGLQGQFF
>TRBJ2-5|TRBV4-2
CASSHTRERDEQYF
>TRBJ2-2|TRBV7-7
CASSTTRGPNTGELFF
>TRBJ2-3|TRBV9
CASSVWRESTDTQYF
>TRBJ1-2|TRBV20-1
CSARSTGGPYYGYTF
>TRBJ1-5|TRBV7-2
CASSVQENQPQHF
>TRBJ2-2|TRBV3-1
CASSQGLRTGSGGELFF
>TRBJ1-1|TRBV5-1
CASKFRQGTSINTEAFF
>TRBJ2-5|TRBV9
CASSDLQETQYF
>TRBJ2-4|TRBV7-2
CASSFLPILTKNIQYF
>TRBJ1-2|TRBV18
CASSPRGEDGYTF
>TRBJ2-7|TRBV7-2
CASSSRTGDESGFSYEQYF
>TRBJ2-7|TRBV4-3
CASSEDGGPYNEQYF
>TRBJ2-3|TRBV7-2
CASSSTGWGRDTQYF
>TRBJ2-7|TRBV27
CASSSLLSDPNEQYF
>TRBJ2-1|TRBV20-1
CSASPDLVRERHEQFF
>TRBJ2-1|TRBV20-1
CSAKASNPDSYNEQFF
>TRBJ2-1|TRBV29-1
CSVKTSDEQFF
>TRBJ2-3|TRBV20-1
CSARDGRRYLKYF
>TRBJ2-1|TRBV11-1
CASSFMGEQFF
>TRBJ2-1|TRBV7-9
CASSPTGIPYNEQFF
>TRBJ2-5|TRBV7-2
CASSLFEETQYF
>TRBJ2-1|TRBV10-3
CTIRQGSSYNEQFF
>TRBJ1-1|TRBV29-1
CSVTKGKRVEAFF
>TRBJ2-3|TRBV5-8
CASSLEAGGPTGTQYF
>TRBJ2-7|TRBV2
CASSADGYEQYF
>TRBJ2-7|TRBV20-1
CSATRRFAYEQYF
>TRBJ2-3|TRBV7-2
CASSPRPWAGGHTQYF
>TRBJ2-5|TRBV5-1
CASGGLAGAETQYF
>TRBJ1-2|TRBV5-1
CASSLGGQGVGRYTF
>TRBJ2-2|TRBV27
CASSLAGGLNTGELFF
>TRBJ2-7|TRBV20-1
CSARDRGRPYEQYF
>TRBJ2-5|TRBV13
CATTLGRQETQYF